Listed below are T cell receptor beta chains from one sample, sequenced in a study of PD-1 blockade in classical Hodgkin lymphoma. Repertoires were generated with immunoSEQ multiplex PCR, while TCRdb's copy carries only in-frame clones and drops some. This table has fewer than 20,000 clones, about 88% appearing once. The material was peripheral blood mononuclear cells (PBMCs), obtained at baseline. These receptors originate from a human donor with classical Hodgkin lymphoma. Both conserved end residues are trimmed from each CDR3. Each record gives: J gene, V gene, CDR3 length, CDR3 protein.

J gene: TRBJ2-1; V gene: TRBV4-1; CDR3 length: 12; CDR3 protein: ASSQQRGDNEQF
J gene: TRBJ2-2; V gene: TRBV7-2; CDR3 length: 13; CDR3 protein: ASSLLAEGTGELF
J gene: TRBJ2-7; V gene: TRBV4-2; CDR3 length: 12; CDR3 protein: ASSQDWRGREQY
J gene: TRBJ2-1; V gene: TRBV19; CDR3 length: 13; CDR3 protein: ASAPSLGKFNEQF
J gene: TRBJ2-1; V gene: TRBV6-1; CDR3 length: 12; CDR3 protein: ASSARGSINEQF
J gene: TRBJ2-5; V gene: TRBV7-6; CDR3 length: 12; CDR3 protein: ASSLEGGLETQY
J gene: TRBJ1-4; V gene: TRBV12-1; CDR3 length: 14; CDR3 protein: ASRYRTITTNEKLF
J gene: TRBJ2-2; V gene: TRBV7-2; CDR3 length: 13; CDR3 protein: ASSLRDGWTGELF
J gene: TRBJ2-1; V gene: TRBV19; CDR3 length: 13; CDR3 protein: ASSMGGGVGNEQF
J gene: TRBJ2-1; V gene: TRBV27; CDR3 length: 18; CDR3 protein: ASSSPRTGGGQISYNEQF
J gene: TRBJ1-2; V gene: TRBV28; CDR3 length: 9; CDR3 protein: ASSSYYGYT
J gene: TRBJ2-3; V gene: TRBV9; CDR3 length: 15; CDR3 protein: ASSHTSVGVHEDTQY
J gene: TRBJ2-7; V gene: TRBV5-6; CDR3 length: 15; CDR3 protein: ASSALLIQGRFYEQY
J gene: TRBJ2-3; V gene: TRBV7-9; CDR3 length: 12; CDR3 protein: ASSPDRGSDTQY
J gene: TRBJ1-5; V gene: TRBV21-1; CDR3 length: 15; CDR3 protein: ASTHPGHHYSNQPQH
J gene: TRBJ1-2; V gene: TRBV6-1; CDR3 length: 9; CDR3 protein: ASNLNYGYT
J gene: TRBJ2-7; V gene: TRBV4-3; CDR3 length: 13; CDR3 protein: ASSQGYASLGEQY
J gene: TRBJ1-5; V gene: TRBV2; CDR3 length: 11; CDR3 protein: ASSEMGNQPQH
J gene: TRBJ2-5; V gene: TRBV7-9; CDR3 length: 15; CDR3 protein: ATVIQEGSTTGETQY
J gene: TRBJ2-6; V gene: TRBV5-1; CDR3 length: 14; CDR3 protein: ASSRTGTSGANVLT
J gene: TRBJ1-5; V gene: TRBV6-7; CDR3 length: 12; CDR3 protein: ASTLTESNQPQH
J gene: TRBJ2-1; V gene: TRBV7-6; CDR3 length: 12; CDR3 protein: ASSFLQGDDEQF
J gene: TRBJ1-4; V gene: TRBV16; CDR3 length: 13; CDR3 protein: ASSLGQGRNEKLF
J gene: TRBJ1-4; V gene: TRBV9; CDR3 length: 12; CDR3 protein: ASSPTGINEKLF
J gene: TRBJ1-6; V gene: TRBV5-4; CDR3 length: 11; CDR3 protein: ASNRQGNSPLH
J gene: TRBJ1-1; V gene: TRBV28; CDR3 length: 14; CDR3 protein: ASSLDRWGGNTEAF
J gene: TRBJ1-4; V gene: TRBV27; CDR3 length: 13; CDR3 protein: ASSRHNGPNEKLF
J gene: TRBJ2-1; V gene: TRBV7-2; CDR3 length: 12; CDR3 protein: ASSRPGQGNEQF
J gene: TRBJ2-7; V gene: TRBV7-2; CDR3 length: 13; CDR3 protein: ASSLAWVRSYEQY
J gene: TRBJ1-3; V gene: TRBV28; CDR3 length: 12; CDR3 protein: ASSYSDSGNTIY
J gene: TRBJ2-7; V gene: TRBV4-1; CDR3 length: 14; CDR3 protein: ASSPSGTSSFYEQY
J gene: TRBJ2-7; V gene: TRBV9; CDR3 length: 12; CDR3 protein: ASSKQGSDYEQY
J gene: TRBJ2-5; V gene: TRBV6-1; CDR3 length: 13; CDR3 protein: ASSDGAGGLKTQY
J gene: TRBJ2-5; V gene: TRBV6-5; CDR3 length: 13; CDR3 protein: ASSPGQGAGETQY
J gene: TRBJ2-3; V gene: TRBV9; CDR3 length: 13; CDR3 protein: ASSVASGATDTQY
J gene: TRBJ1-5; V gene: TRBV7-9; CDR3 length: 13; CDR3 protein: ASSLGWGSNQPQH
J gene: TRBJ2-7; V gene: TRBV27; CDR3 length: 13; CDR3 protein: ASSLSPGRTYEQY
J gene: TRBJ2-7; V gene: TRBV7-8; CDR3 length: 14; CDR3 protein: ASSYRGAGSSYEQY
J gene: TRBJ2-1; V gene: TRBV27; CDR3 length: 8; CDR3 protein: ASGANEQF
J gene: TRBJ1-1; V gene: TRBV6-5; CDR3 length: 13; CDR3 protein: ASSYAPRGSDEAF
J gene: TRBJ2-5; V gene: TRBV6-5; CDR3 length: 14; CDR3 protein: ASSYFAGPYQETQY
J gene: TRBJ2-1; V gene: TRBV10-3; CDR3 length: 13; CDR3 protein: AISGLAGNYNEQF
J gene: TRBJ2-7; V gene: TRBV5-1; CDR3 length: 12; CDR3 protein: ASSLGGEGYEQY
J gene: TRBJ1-1; V gene: TRBV28; CDR3 length: 10; CDR3 protein: ASSYRNTEAF
J gene: TRBJ2-7; V gene: TRBV4-1; CDR3 length: 13; CDR3 protein: ASSGEAAVTYEQY
J gene: TRBJ2-6; V gene: TRBV14; CDR3 length: 15; CDR3 protein: ASSDWKDSSGANVLT
J gene: TRBJ2-2; V gene: TRBV7-2; CDR3 length: 14; CDR3 protein: ASSLENPANTGELF
J gene: TRBJ1-1; V gene: TRBV2; CDR3 length: 12; CDR3 protein: ASGWTFWNTEAF
J gene: TRBJ2-6; V gene: TRBV7-9; CDR3 length: 12; CDR3 protein: ASGGADGANVLT
J gene: TRBJ2-7; V gene: TRBV2; CDR3 length: 9; CDR3 protein: ASSQQGAQY